This TCR beta chain was identified during a study of blood T cell repertoires in COVID-19. V dropped 5 bases and J dropped 7 bases, with 18 bases sitting between them. In germline, CDR1 is SGHVS, CDR2 FQNEAQ. The CDR3 spans 15 residues. Generated by immunoSEQ multiplex PCR, the TCRdb table keeps only in-frame clones and is missing some. The sample includes under 300,000 clones, about 87% seen only once; the top ten take around 3%. The sequence came from a woman between 50 and 59 years old who had recovered from COVID-19. The sample was PBMCs or T cells enriched from blood (not recorded which). The chain links TRBV7-8 to TRBJ1-5; possible D gene TRBD1, 6 bases. This chain's CDR3 is CASSPEGGARQPQHF. The CDR3 DNA is TGTGCCAGCAGCCCGGAGGGGGGGGCGAGACAGCCCCAGCATTTT.